This T cell receptor (beta chain) is drawn from a study of T cells in Graves' hyperthyroidism and ophthalmopathy. Fresh peripheral blood, approximately 9.1 ml, was the source of the PBMCs. The J segment lost 3 bases and the V segment lost 2 bases, leaving 10 bases of the junction unmatched. The CDR3 is made up of 17 amino acids. Germline V lookup: CDR1 SGHRS, CDR2 YFSETQ. Using RNA transcripts as the source, TCR beta CDR3 regions were amplified. The primer set for the first-round RT-PCR of the TCR CDR3 was HTBI. TCRdb re-called the multiplex PCR reads with MiXCR, one entry per CDR3 protein. The sample consists of 300,000 to 450,000 distinct CDR3 sequences, 15% to 20% of them appearing once. This clonotype was seen only a few times.

V is TRBV5-1 and J is TRBJ2-7, with 11 positions matching TRBD2. Sequenced sample: blood. This sequence was found in a woman in her twenties or thirties with Graves' hyperthyroidism that later progressed to Graves' ophthalmopathy. CDR3 in DNA: TGCGCCAGCAGCTTCCGAAACAGACTAGCGGGGTTCTACGAGCAGTACTTC. It codes for CASSFRNRLAGFYEQYF.